This is a list of T cell receptor beta chains from one sample in a study of beta chain features in type 1 diabetes. Here immunoSEQ multiplex PCR was the method, and the copy in TCRdb shows in-frame clones only, minus some. The profile shows about 250,000 clones, approximately 14% of them singletons. Sequencing was done on a sample of naive CD4+ T cells from blood. The origin of the receptors is a middle-aged woman in good health. CDR3s include the opening cysteine and the closing phenylalanine or tryptophan. The D gene is left open where the match is weak. The listing skips clone size in some rows; elsewhere it reads once, few, many or a size class.

d_call: TRBD1
clone_size: few
v_call: TRBV5-1
j_call: TRBJ2-7
cdr3_nt: TGCGCCAGCAGCTTGGGGGCAGGGGGTAGCAACGAGCAGTACTTC
cdr3_aa: CASSLGAGGSNEQYF

d_call: .
clone_size: .
v_call: TRBV18
j_call: TRBJ1-2
cdr3_nt: TGTGCCAGCTCACCTCCCGGACAGACGAATCTTTATGGCTACACCTTC
cdr3_aa: CASSPPGQTNLYGYTF

d_call: TRBD1
clone_size: few
v_call: TRBV18
j_call: TRBJ1-1
cdr3_nt: TGTGCCAGCTCAACGTCCAGGGGGACGGACACTGAAGCTTTCTTT
cdr3_aa: CASSTSRGTDTEAFF

d_call: .
clone_size: .
v_call: TRBV5-6
j_call: TRBJ2-5
cdr3_nt: TGTGCCAGCAGCTTGGCCGTGGAGACCCAGTACTTC
cdr3_aa: CASSLAVETQYF

d_call: TRBD2
clone_size: .
v_call: TRBV10-3
j_call: TRBJ2-1
cdr3_nt: TGTGCCATCAGTGACATTCCCGGGACTAGCCACAATGAGCAGTTCTTC
cdr3_aa: CAISDIPGTSHNEQFF

d_call: .
clone_size: few
v_call: TRBV19
j_call: TRBJ1-5
cdr3_nt: TGTGCCAGTGGTAAGGGGATGAGCAATCAGCCCCAGCATTTT
cdr3_aa: CASGKGMSNQPQHF

d_call: .
clone_size: .
v_call: TRBV2
j_call: TRBJ1-2
cdr3_nt: TGTGCCAGCAGTGACAGGCAGCCCCTCACGTCTGGCTACACCTTC
cdr3_aa: CASSDRQPLTSGYTF

d_call: TRBD2
clone_size: few
v_call: TRBV9
j_call: TRBJ2-7
cdr3_nt: TGTGCCAGCAGCGTAGGAAACCTAGCGGACTACGAGCAGTACTTC
cdr3_aa: CASSVGNLADYEQYF

d_call: TRBD2
clone_size: .
v_call: TRBV6-1
j_call: TRBJ2-3
cdr3_nt: TGTGCCAGCAGGGCGGGGGTTGGGGATACGCAGTATTTT
cdr3_aa: CASRAGVGDTQYF

d_call: .
clone_size: few
v_call: TRBV18
j_call: TRBJ2-7
cdr3_nt: TGTGCCAGCTCCCCCGCAGGGTTAACAAGCTCCTACGAGCAGTACTTC
cdr3_aa: CASSPAGLTSSYEQYF

d_call: .
clone_size: .
v_call: TRBV10-2
j_call: TRBJ1-1
cdr3_nt: TGCGCCAGCACCAGGGCGGCGAACACTGAAGCTTTCTTT
cdr3_aa: CASTRAANTEAFF

d_call: .
clone_size: few
v_call: TRBV29-1
j_call: TRBJ1-2
cdr3_nt: TGCAGCGTGCCGATCTCGCCACTGAGCTATGGCTACACCTTC
cdr3_aa: CSVPISPLSYGYTF

d_call: .
clone_size: few
v_call: TRBV5-1
j_call: TRBJ2-3
cdr3_nt: TGCGCCAGCAGCTTGGGCAGCGCGGGAGATACGCAGTATTTT
cdr3_aa: CASSLGSAGDTQYF

d_call: .
clone_size: few
v_call: TRBV7-9
j_call: TRBJ1-6
cdr3_nt: TGTGCCAGCAGCTTATGGGGCAGGGGCGTCAATTCACCCCTCCACTTT
cdr3_aa: CASSLWGRGVNSPLHF

d_call: .
clone_size: .
v_call: TRBV7-2
j_call: TRBJ2-3
cdr3_nt: TGTGCCAGCAGCCCCAGTAGGACTCTCACAGATACGCAGTATTTT
cdr3_aa: CASSPSRTLTDTQYF

d_call: TRBD1
clone_size: .
v_call: TRBV5-1
j_call: TRBJ2-5
cdr3_nt: TGCGCCAGCAGCTTGGGCCAAGACAGGGCCCAGTACTTC
cdr3_aa: CASSLGQDRAQYF

d_call: TRBD1
clone_size: .
v_call: TRBV10-3
j_call: TRBJ1-2
cdr3_nt: TGTGCCATCAGATTCGACAGGGCCGCTAACTATGGCTACACCTTC
cdr3_aa: CAIRFDRAANYGYTF

d_call: .
clone_size: .
v_call: TRBV9
j_call: TRBJ2-4
cdr3_nt: TGTGCCAGCAGCGAAGGACAGCTGACTATAAGAGACATTCAGTACTTC
cdr3_aa: CASSEGQLTIRDIQYF

d_call: .
clone_size: .
v_call: TRBV19
j_call: TRBJ2-5
cdr3_nt: TGTGCCAGTAGTATAGGGGGACTCCTCCAAGAGACCCAGTACTTC
cdr3_aa: CASSIGGLLQETQYF

d_call: .
clone_size: few
v_call: TRBV7-8
j_call: TRBJ2-1
cdr3_nt: TGTGCCAGCAGCCCCCCCCCGGGGATGGCCCTCAATGAGCAGTTCTTC
cdr3_aa: CASSPPPGMALNEQFF

d_call: .
clone_size: few
v_call: TRBV4-1
j_call: TRBJ2-5
cdr3_nt: TGCGCCAGCAGCCCCGGGACATACCAAGAGACCCAGTACTTC
cdr3_aa: CASSPGTYQETQYF

d_call: .
clone_size: .
v_call: TRBV6-5
j_call: TRBJ1-1
cdr3_nt: TGTGCCGCACTCACCCTCAGGGGTGAAGCTTTCTTT
cdr3_aa: CAALTLRGEAFF

d_call: TRBD1
clone_size: .
v_call: TRBV2
j_call: TRBJ2-5
cdr3_nt: TGTGCCAGCAGGTACCGGGACAGACAAGAGACCCAGTACTTC
cdr3_aa: CASRYRDRQETQYF

d_call: .
clone_size: few
v_call: TRBV18
j_call: TRBJ2-4
cdr3_nt: TGTGCCAGCTCACCTCTAGTTGGAGCCAAAAACATTCAGTACTTC
cdr3_aa: CASSPLVGAKNIQYF

d_call: .
clone_size: few
v_call: TRBV6-6
j_call: TRBJ1-1
cdr3_nt: TGTGCCAGCAGTTACCAGTCAGTTACTTTCTTT
cdr3_aa: CASSYQSVTFF

d_call: TRBD1
clone_size: .
v_call: TRBV7-8
j_call: TRBJ2-5
cdr3_nt: TGTGCCAGCAGCTTATACCCTAGGGGACAGGGGAAGACCCAGTACTTC
cdr3_aa: CASSLYPRGQGKTQYF

d_call: .
clone_size: .
v_call: TRBV7-2
j_call: TRBJ1-2
cdr3_nt: TGTGCCAGCAGCTTAGAGAGGGTCTTTTATGGCTACACCTTC
cdr3_aa: CASSLERVFYGYTF

d_call: TRBD1
clone_size: .
v_call: TRBV7-9
j_call: TRBJ1-6
cdr3_nt: TGTGCCAGCAGCTTAAGAGGTACAGGGGATTCACCCCTCCACTTT
cdr3_aa: CASSLRGTGDSPLHF

d_call: TRBD1
clone_size: .
v_call: TRBV15
j_call: TRBJ1-2
cdr3_nt: TGTGCCACCAGCAGAGATGGGGGGACAGGGGGCGGCTACACCTTC
cdr3_aa: CATSRDGGTGGGYTF

d_call: TRBD2
clone_size: .
v_call: TRBV5-1
j_call: TRBJ2-2
cdr3_nt: TGCGCCAGCAGCTCGAGCCTAGCGGGGGGGCCTACGACCGGGGAGCTGTTTTTT
cdr3_aa: CASSSSLAGGPTTGELFF

d_call: .
clone_size: .
v_call: TRBV5-1
j_call: TRBJ1-3
cdr3_nt: TGCGCCAGCGCAGAGGGCTCTGGAAACACCATATATTTT
cdr3_aa: CASAEGSGNTIYF

d_call: .
clone_size: few
v_call: TRBV21-1
j_call: TRBJ2-7
cdr3_nt: TGTGCCAGCAGCAATATCGATGGTTGGGGACTAGCCTACGAGCAGTACTTC
cdr3_aa: CASSNIDGWGLAYEQYF

d_call: TRBD1
clone_size: few
v_call: TRBV4-3
j_call: TRBJ2-7
cdr3_nt: TGCGCCAGCAGCCAAGGACAGGGGGCTGACACCTACGAGCAGTACTTC
cdr3_aa: CASSQGQGADTYEQYF

d_call: TRBD2
clone_size: .
v_call: TRBV4-2
j_call: TRBJ2-3
cdr3_nt: TGTGCCAGCAGCTTGGGACTAGCAGCCTCCCGGGCAGATACGCAGTATTTT
cdr3_aa: CASSLGLAASRADTQYF

d_call: .
clone_size: .
v_call: TRBV18
j_call: TRBJ1-4
cdr3_nt: TGTGCCAGCTCACCACCGGGCACAACTAATGAAAAACTGTTTTTT
cdr3_aa: CASSPPGTTNEKLFF

d_call: .
clone_size: many
v_call: TRBV13
j_call: TRBJ1-1
cdr3_nt: TGTGCCAGCAGCACCCCTCGGGGGACCGAAGCTTTCTTT
cdr3_aa: CASSTPRGTEAFF

d_call: TRBD1
clone_size: few
v_call: TRBV6-1
j_call: TRBJ2-5
cdr3_nt: TGTACCACCAGACAGGGGGTAAAGACCCAGTACTTC
cdr3_aa: CTTRQGVKTQYF

d_call: .
clone_size: few
v_call: TRBV5-4
j_call: TRBJ2-3
cdr3_nt: TGTGCCAGCAGCTTGGGTCCAGGGTCAGATACGCAGTATTTT
cdr3_aa: CASSLGPGSDTQYF

d_call: .
clone_size: .
v_call: TRBV7-7
j_call: TRBJ2-1
cdr3_nt: TGTGCCAGCAGCTTAGATTGGGTGGGCAGTGAGCAGTTCTTC
cdr3_aa: CASSLDWVGSEQFF

d_call: TRBD2
clone_size: .
v_call: TRBV4-3
j_call: TRBJ2-1
cdr3_nt: TGCGCCAGCAGCCCCGGACGAGGACTAGCGGACAATGAGCAGTTCTTC
cdr3_aa: CASSPGRGLADNEQFF

d_call: .
clone_size: .
v_call: TRBV11-2
j_call: TRBJ2-1
cdr3_nt: TGTGCCAGCAGCGAACCAGAGGCGGGGTTCGAGCAGTTCTTC
cdr3_aa: CASSEPEAGFEQFF

d_call: .
clone_size: few
v_call: TRBV18
j_call: TRBJ2-3
cdr3_nt: TGTGCCAGCTCACAAACGGGGGATACGCAGTATTTT
cdr3_aa: CASSQTGDTQYF

d_call: .
clone_size: few
v_call: TRBV19
j_call: TRBJ2-2
cdr3_nt: TGTGCCAGTAGTATCAGGAACGGGGAGCTGTTTTTT
cdr3_aa: CASSIRNGELFF

d_call: .
clone_size: few
v_call: TRBV18
j_call: TRBJ1-5
cdr3_nt: TGTGCCAGCTCACCCCCCGGGCAGGGGCAGCCCCAGCATTTT
cdr3_aa: CASSPPGQGQPQHF

d_call: TRBD2
clone_size: few
v_call: TRBV5-1
j_call: TRBJ2-3
cdr3_nt: TGCGCCAGCAGATTCCAAGACGAACTAGCGGACCTCTATTTT
cdr3_aa: CASRFQDELADLYF